The source of this TCR beta chain is a study of cytomegalovirus exposure and HLA in healthy donors. General study points: Equally common other TCR beta chains were less clonally expanded than HLA-associated ones, a later analysis found. The CMV antigen specificity of three CMV-associated chains was confirmed through in vitro analysis. High sensitivity and specificity were reportedly achieved when the classifier diagnosed cytomegalovirus status.

Concerning this clone itself: What it recognizes is unknown.

The PCR contained 60 Vbeta and 13 Jbeta primers. Sequenced by immunoSEQ multiplex PCR; TCRdb stores in-frame clones only, minus some. The sample holds 100,000 to 150,000 clones. Per the germline V gene, CDR1 is GTSNPN and CDR2 is SVGIG (reference sequence). Trimming stripped 4 bases from V and 7 bases from J, with 11 bases between. There are 12 residues in the CDR3. Sequenced: PBMCs. This TCR was sampled from a man aged 30 to 39 in good health and CMV-seronegative. This chain links TRBV30 with TRBJ2-1; possibly TRBD2 for D (5 bases). Here the CDR3 reads CAWNLGRNEQFF. CDR3 in DNA: TGTGCCTGGAATTTGGGGAGAAATGAGCAGTTCTTC.